Below, 26 T cell receptor beta chains from the same sample are listed, as sequenced in a study of OX40 agonist ivuxolimab in advanced cancers. TCRdb's copy holds only in-frame clones and misses some; the assay was immunoSEQ multiplex PCR. The table lists 70,000 or so clones, almost 90% of them singletons. The sample in question was CD4+ or CD8+ T cells sorted from blood, obtained in a trial of the OX40 agonist ivuxolimab. The receptor set was obtained from an adult with an advanced solid tumor such as melanoma, head and neck, liver or kidney cancer.

The chain uses TRBV4-1 and TRBJ2-3, with D possibly being TRBD2 (5 bases). CDR3 length equals 16 residues. V was trimmed by 1 base and J by 2 bases, leaving 13 bases between them. Germline CDR1 and CDR2: MGHRA and YSYEKL. The CDR3 DNA follows: TGCGCCAGCAGCCAAGGGCGGGTGGCTGCCACAGATACGCAGTATTTT. Its translation is CASSQGRVAATDTQYF.

The chain employs TRBV19 and TRBJ2-7; D perhaps matches TRBD1 (6 bases). The CDR3 totals 11 residues. Trimming pared 10 bases from V and 3 bases from J, leaving 10 bases between. Germline values: CDR1 LNHDA, CDR2 SQIVND (reference sequence). The CDR3: CATQDSYEQYF. CDR3 in DNA: TGTGCCACCCAGGACAGCTACGAGCAGTACTTC.

The genes are TRBV6-6 and TRBJ2-5; D call uncertain. The germline CDR1 and CDR2 sequences are MNHNY and SVGAGI (reference sequence). This CDR3 contains 13 residues. V was clipped by 4 bases and J by 5 bases, with 11 bases between them. The CDR3 region is CASSSRPAETQYF. CDR3 DNA: TGTGCCAGCAGTTCTCGTCCGGCCGAGACCCAGTACTTC.

This clone was counted between two and nine times. The chain links TRBV5-4 to TRBJ2-1, with D perhaps TRBD1 (6 bases). The CDR3 length is 15 residues. Germline V gene lookup returns CDR1 SGHNT and CDR2 YYREEE (reference sequence). The ends were cut back, 0 bases at V and 5 bases at J, with 12 bases in the middle. CDR3 amino acids: CASSLDRAPHNEQFF. The CDR3, as DNA: TGTGCCAGCAGCTTGGACAGGGCCCCCCACAATGAGCAGTTCTTC. The full variable domain, rest sourced from reference TRBV5-4 and TRBJ2-1, is ETGVTQSPTHLIKTRGQQVTLRCSSQSGHNTVSWYQQALGQGPQFIFQYYREEENGRGNFPPRFSGLQFPNYSSELNVNALELDDSALYLCASSLDRAPHNEQFFGPGTRLTVL.

The rearrangement links TRBV7-3 to TRBJ2-7, with TRBD1 identical over 10 bases. Germline CDR1 and CDR2: SGHTA and FQGTGA. The CDR3 covers 16 residues. Germline trimming cut 2 bases from V and 4 bases from J; bases unmatched to any gene: 8. CDR3 region: CASSLSLGTGDYEQYF. CDR3 nucleotides: TGTGCCAGCAGCTTATCGCTCGGGACAGGGGATTACGAGCAGTACTTC.

This chain joins TRBV4-2 and TRBJ2-1; 9 bases align to TRBD1. Germline-derived CDR1 and CDR2 are LGHNA and YNFKEQ. The CDR3 is 16 amino acids. V lost 1 base and J lost 6; bases outside the gene matches: 7. The CDR3 spells CASSQGDGTGLNEQFF. Written as DNA, the CDR3 is TGTGCCAGCAGCCAAGGAGACGGGACAGGGCTCAATGAGCAGTTCTTC.

This chain joins TRBV6-1 and TRBJ2-5; D gene ambiguous. With 5 bases removed from V and 5 bases from J, the gap between germline ends came to 6 bases. Germline values: CDR1 MNHNS, CDR2 SASEGT. CDR3 length equals 11 residues. The CDR3 loop reads CASSFSETQYF. The DNA of the CDR3 is TGTGCCAGCAGTTTTTCTGAGACCCAGTACTTC.

The rearrangement uses TRBV5-1 and TRBJ2-5; 9 nucleotides agree with TRBD1. The CDR3 contains 18 residues. Trimming took 2 bases from V and 5 from J; bases not matched to a gene: 16. The V gene's germline CDR1 is SGHRS and CDR2 YFSETQ. CDR3 sequence reads: CASSFPPSRQGDWETQYF. The CDR3 DNA reads as TGCGCCAGCAGCTTCCCCCCCTCCCGACAGGGGGATTGGGAGACCCAGTACTTC.

This sequence joins TRBV18 and TRBJ2-3; no clear D gene. The CDR3 extends over 11 amino acids. With 6 bases removed from V and 5 bases from J, the gap between germline ends came to 6 bases. Looked up from germline, CDR1 is KGHSH and CDR2 is LQKENI. CDR3 sequence (DNA): TGTGCCAGCTCCTTGGGAGATACGCAGTATTTT. Its protein product is CASSLGDTQYF.

The V gene is TRBV7-2, the J gene TRBJ1-5; no clear D gene. Trimming took off 3 bases at V and 7 bases at J, with 4 bases between the two ends. This CDR3 comprises 11 residues. Germline CDR1 and CDR2: SGHTA and FQGNSA. The CDR3 loop reads CASSFVQPQHF. The CDR3 bases are TGTGCCAGCAGCTTCGTACAGCCCCAGCATTTT.

The rearrangement links TRBV6-5 to TRBJ2-5; a possible D gene is TRBD1 (6 bases). This CDR3 is 13 amino acids long. The V end was cut by 5 bases, the J end by 3 bases, with 10 bases between. The germline V gene encodes CDR1 MNHEY and CDR2 SVGAGI. CDR3 in amino acids: CASSPNREETQYF. CDR3 DNA sequence: TGTGCCAGCAGTCCGAACAGGGAAGAGACCCAGTACTTC.

The chain is built from TRBV2 and TRBJ2-1; 14 bases map to TRBD2. Losses at the gene ends were 6 bases for V and 9 bases for J; bases not matched to a gene: 7. The CDR3 runs to 15 residues. Germline V CDR1 and CDR2: SNHLY, FYNNEI. CDR3 DNA sequence: TGTGCCAGCAGCGGGGGACTAGCGGGAGAAGGTGAGCAGTTCTTC. Encoded protein: CASSGGLAGEGEQFF. Drawing the rest from reference TRBV2 and TRBJ2-1, the complete variable domain is EPEVTQTPSHQVTQMGQEVILRCVPISNHLYFYWYRQILGQKVEFLVSFYNNEISEKSEIFDDQFSVERPDGSNFTLKIRSTKLEDSAMYFCASSGGLAGEGEQFFGPGTRLTVL.

This clone was picked up one time. This rearrangement joins TRBV9 to TRBJ2-3, with TRBD2 identical over 10 bases. With V trimmed by 4 bases and J by 3 bases, 17 bases remained unmatched. CDR3 size: 19 residues. In germline, CDR1 is SGDLS, CDR2 YYNGEE. Written as DNA, the CDR3 is TGTGCCAGCAGCCCCTCGGACCACGCTAGCGGGAGTAGGACAGATACGCAGTATTTT. Protein sequence: CASSPSDHASGSRTDTQYF.

The chain uses TRBV2 and TRBJ2-7, with 7 bases aligning to TRBD1. Germline V gene lookup returns CDR1 SNHLY and CDR2 FYNNEI. CDR3 length: 13 amino acids. V lost 8 bases and J lost 9; bases outside the gene matches: 13. CDR3 sequence: CASRTDRTFGQYF. The CDR3 bases are TGTGCCAGCCGAACGGACAGGACCTTTGGGCAGTACTTC.

The rearrangement uses TRBV19 and TRBJ2-2; D is perhaps TRBD2 (6 bases). The CDR3 is 14 amino acids. With 6 bases removed from V and 6 bases from J, the gap between germline ends came to 14 bases. Germline assignment: CDR1 LNHDA and CDR2 SQIVND (reference sequence). This CDR3 reads CASRVSGRSGELFF. CDR3 coding DNA: TGTGCCAGTAGGGTGAGCGGGCGTTCCGGGGAGCTGTTTTTT.

V usage is TRBV2 and J usage is TRBJ1-6; D may be TRBD1 (5 bases). This CDR3 region has 13 residues. Looked up from germline, CDR1 is SNHLY and CDR2 is FYNNEI. The germline V and J ends were trimmed by 6 bases and 10 bases, with 13 bases remaining between them. CDR3 DNA: TGTGCCAGCAGGTCCCAGGGAAGATCACCCCTCCACTTT. This gives the protein CASRSQGRSPLHF.

The CDR3: CASSPAGQGLYGYTF. Here the CDR3 DNA reads TGTGCCAGCTCACCCGCGGGACAGGGGCTTTATGGCTACACCTTC. This chain uses TRBV18 with TRBJ1-2; 10 nucleotides agree with TRBD1. Trimming cost V 3 bases and J 5 bases; bases outside gene matches: 6. The CDR3 covers 15 residues. Germline assignment: CDR1 KGHSH and CDR2 LQKENI.

The rearrangement joins TRBV7-9 to TRBJ1-1; D is ambiguous. The CDR3 totals 14 residues. Trimming cost V 2 bases and J 1 base, with 8 bases left between them. The germline gives CDR1 SEHNR, CDR2 FQNEAQ (reference sequence). The CDR3 DNA reads TGTGCCAGCAGCTTATACTCCCAGAACACTGAAGCTTTCTTT. It codes for CASSLYSQNTEAFF.

This clone was seen only once. This rearrangement joins TRBV19 to TRBJ1-1; maybe TRBD1 (6 bases). In germline, CDR1 is LNHDA, CDR2 SQIVND (reference sequence). Trimming shortened V by 3 bases and J by 5 bases, and 13 bases separated the two germline ends. The CDR3 is 14 amino acids. This CDR3 is CASSITGTGTEAFF. CDR3 in DNA: TGTGCCAGTAGTATCACAGGGACTGGGACTGAAGCTTTCTTT.

CDR3 amino acids: CASSQQGGTEAFF. The CDR3 DNA follows: TGTGCCAGCAGCCAACAGGGTGGAACTGAAGCTTTCTTT. V is TRBV7-3 and J is TRBJ1-1, with D possibly being TRBD1 (6 bases). Germline CDR1 SGHTA, CDR2 FQGTGA. Trimming removed 5 bases from V and 5 bases from J, with 12 bases in between. The CDR3 runs to 13 residues.

This chain uses TRBV7-8 with TRBJ1-6, with 9 bases matching TRBD1. Germline values: CDR1 SGHVS, CDR2 FQNEAQ. The CDR3 totals 15 residues. The junction had 2 bases not matched to a gene; V was cut back by 2 bases and J by 6 bases. CDR3 residues: CASSLTGGPNSPLHF. The CDR3 DNA follows: TGTGCCAGCAGCTTAACAGGGGGCCCTAATTCACCCCTCCACTTT. Full variable domain (rest looked up from reference TRBV7-8 and TRBJ1-6): GAGVSQSPRYKVAKRGQDVALRCDPISGHVSLFWYQQALGQGPEFLTYFQNEAQLDKSGLPSDRFFAERPEGSVSTLKIQRTQQEDSAVYLCASSLTGGPNSPLHFGNGTRLTVT.

The rearrangement uses TRBV10-3 and TRBJ1-1; 7 positions agree with TRBD1. The CDR3 runs 13 residues. The V segment lost 7 bases and the J segment 4 bases; nucleotides outside the gene matches: 6. Germline lookup yields CDR1 ENHRY and CDR2 SYGVKD. CDR3 in amino acids: CAIKRTGATEAFF. The CDR3 DNA follows: TGTGCCATCAAAAGGACAGGTGCCACTGAAGCTTTCTTT.

This chain uses TRBV5-1 with TRBJ2-2, with 7 bases identical to TRBD1. The CDR3 length is 14 residues. From germline, CDR1 is SGHRS and CDR2 YFSETQ. The V gene end was trimmed by 4 bases and the J gene end by 7 bases; junction bases not matched to a gene: 7. For the CDR3, the DNA is TGCGCCAGCAGCAGAGGGACAGTTGGCGGGGAGCTGTTTTTT. Its translation: CASSRGTVGGELFF.

The rearrangement uses TRBV5-5 and TRBJ2-7, with a weak D call TRBD1 (5 bases). The CDR3 loop spans 16 amino acids. V was shortened by 4 bases and J by 4 bases, with 21 bases between the two germline ends. Germline lookup yields CDR1 SGHKS and CDR2 YYEKEE (reference sequence). In DNA, the CDR3 is TGTGCCAGCAGCCCCAGGTCAGGGATAGGGATTTACGAGCAGTACTTC. Amino acids: CASSPRSGIGIYEQYF. The entire variable domain, with the rest obtained from reference TRBV5-5 and TRBJ2-7, is as follows: DAGVTQSPTHLIKTRGQQVTLRCSPISGHKSVSWYQQVLGQGPQFIFQYYEKEERGRGNFPDRFSARQFPNYSSELNVNALLLGDSALYLCASSPRSGIGIYEQYFGPGTRLTVT.

The V and J genes are TRBV28 and TRBJ1-2; D gene ambiguous. Germline V gene sequence: CDR1 MDHEN, CDR2 SYDVKM. V lost 2 bases to trimming and J lost 8 bases, with 15 bases between them. CDR3 size: 14 residues. CDR3 nucleotides: TGTGCCAGCAGTTTAGCGCCCGTACGGGGAGGCTACACCTTC. Translated, it gives CASSLAPVRGGYTF.

The CDR3 spells CASMERGGGDTQYF. DNA of the CDR3: TGTGCCAGCATGGAGCGGGGGGGTGGGGATACGCAGTATTTT. J is TRBJ2-3 and V is TRBV7-2, with 10 bases matching TRBD2. Per germline, CDR1 SGHTA and CDR2 FQGNSA. V dropped 7 bases and J dropped 6; count of bases not matched to a gene: 7. The CDR3 is made up of 14 amino acids.